This TCR beta chain emerged from a study of cytomegalovirus exposure and HLA in healthy donors. Study observations and caveats: Highly shared variants forming one cluster were likely a sequencing artifact.

A multiplex PCR was run with 60 Vbeta primers and 13 Jbeta primers. Some clones are missing from TCRdb's copy, which holds only in-frame ones; the method was immunoSEQ multiplex PCR. The repertoire holds 190,000 or so clones, with approximately 82% as singletons. The J segment lost 0 bases and the V segment lost 0 bases, leaving 6 bases of the junction unmatched. Per the germline V gene, CDR1 is LGHNT and CDR2 is FRNRAP. The CDR3 has 18 amino acids. The sample holds one count of this clone. Its cognate antigen is unknown. This sequence joins TRBV12-5 and TRBJ2-2, with 8 bases that match TRBD2. What was sequenced was PBMCs. This receptor was obtained from a woman in her forties or fifties in good health and CMV-seropositive. CDR3 loop: CASGLVDGLAPNTGELFF. The CDR3 DNA reads as TGTGCTAGTGGTTTGGTAGATGGACTAGCCCCGAACACCGGGGAGCTGTTTTTT.